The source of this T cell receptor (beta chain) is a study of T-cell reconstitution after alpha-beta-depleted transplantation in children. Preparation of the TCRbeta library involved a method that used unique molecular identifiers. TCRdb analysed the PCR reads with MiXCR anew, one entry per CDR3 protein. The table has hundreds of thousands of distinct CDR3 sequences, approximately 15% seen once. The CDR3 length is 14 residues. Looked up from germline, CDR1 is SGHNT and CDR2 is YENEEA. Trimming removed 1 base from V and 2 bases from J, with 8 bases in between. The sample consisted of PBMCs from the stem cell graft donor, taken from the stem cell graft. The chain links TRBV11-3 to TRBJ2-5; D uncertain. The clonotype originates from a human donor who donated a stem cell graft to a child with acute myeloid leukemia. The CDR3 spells CASSLVKGQETQYF. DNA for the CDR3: TGTGCCAGCAGCTTAGTGAAAGGACAAGAGACCCAGTACTTC.